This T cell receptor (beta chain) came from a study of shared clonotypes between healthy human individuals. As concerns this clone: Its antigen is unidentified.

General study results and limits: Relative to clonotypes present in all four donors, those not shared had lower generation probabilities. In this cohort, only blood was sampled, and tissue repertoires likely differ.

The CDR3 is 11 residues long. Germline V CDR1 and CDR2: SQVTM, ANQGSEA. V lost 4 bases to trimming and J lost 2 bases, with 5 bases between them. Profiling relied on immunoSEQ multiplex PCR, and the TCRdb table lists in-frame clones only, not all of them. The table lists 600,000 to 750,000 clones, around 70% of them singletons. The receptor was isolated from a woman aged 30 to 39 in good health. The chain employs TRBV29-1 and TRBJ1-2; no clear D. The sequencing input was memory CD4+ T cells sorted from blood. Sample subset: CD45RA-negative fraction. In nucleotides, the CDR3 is TGCAGCGTTGGGCCGAACTATGGCTACACCTTC. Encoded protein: CSVGPNYGYTF.